This T cell receptor beta chain was identified in a study of CD8 T cells in Susac syndrome (dated 2019 in TCRdb). Regarding the complete study: Whether CD8+ T cell activation and differentiation in Susac syndrome was antigen driven was tested using repertoire sequencing. Results and caveats for the whole study, not just this receptor: The number of individuals in the TCR sequencing and HLA analysis was recognized as being relatively small.

Counted from cysteine to phenylalanine, this CDR3 has 11 amino acids. The CDR3 DNA has 33 bases and is translated from base 1. Compared with germline, V lacks 6 bases and J lacks 10 bases; bases without a gene match: 5. The germline V gene yields SQVTM for CDR1 and ANQGSEA for CDR2. High-throughput TCR beta sequencing profiled peripheral blood CD8+ and CD4+ T cells from healthy donors, Susac syndrome patients and multiple sclerosis patients. Healthy donors were age- and sex-matched controls. Bulk CD8+ and CD4+ T cells were purified magnetically by negative isolation, whereas CD8+ TEMRA cells were enriched by FACS. Blood was drawn into EDTA tubes, processed within 24 hours, and PBMCs were isolated by density gradient centrifugation. PBMCs intended for TCR sequencing were frozen in liquid nitrogen and were later thawed in a 37 degrees C water bath. Purity of sorted or isolated CD4+, CD8+ and CD8+ TEMRA cells was at least 90%.

RNA was extracted using the RNeasy kit, and roughly 0.5 to 1 ug of the RNA was reverse transcribed with random hexamers. The immunoSEQ multiplex PCR assay, covering 54 Vbeta and 13 Jbeta segments, was used to amplify TCR beta CDR3 regions. PCR amplification bias was corrected by using a synthetic template baseline for primer optimization and computational correction. The source study handled its data this way. Reads were annotated to V, D and J genes according to IMGT and were analyzed with immunoSEQ Analyzer, with only productive sequences retained. Clonality was calculated as one minus the Shannon entropy normalized by log2 of the number of productive unique sequences. Public and private clones were assessed among the 100 most prevalent clones of each patient and control. A clone was defined as Susac-specific if it was absent from the healthy and MS cohorts, from over 1,000 published viral clones and from other ImmuneACCESS disease sequences. Using fastp at Q25 and MiXCR, TCRdb reprocessed the public reads and kept productive beta chains. All rows with the same CDR3 protein become a single entry with the most common DNA and genes. TCRdb, rather than the study authors, made the V and J calls. The sample table contains approximately 110,000 distinct CDR3 sequences; only one count was recorded for 96% of them. About 0.1% of the sample goes to the ten largest clones.

Points on this clonotype: The antigen it binds to is not known. No clone much larger than this one lies a single base away; base qualities are absent.

This TCR came from a human donor in good health. The receptor chain draws on TRBV29-1 and TRBJ2-1; TRBD2 fits 8 bases in the junction. Sequenced input: CD4+ T cells from PBMCs. The nucleotides are TGCAGCGTACGAGCGGGAGTCGAGCAGTTCTTC. The translation is CSVRAGVEQFF.